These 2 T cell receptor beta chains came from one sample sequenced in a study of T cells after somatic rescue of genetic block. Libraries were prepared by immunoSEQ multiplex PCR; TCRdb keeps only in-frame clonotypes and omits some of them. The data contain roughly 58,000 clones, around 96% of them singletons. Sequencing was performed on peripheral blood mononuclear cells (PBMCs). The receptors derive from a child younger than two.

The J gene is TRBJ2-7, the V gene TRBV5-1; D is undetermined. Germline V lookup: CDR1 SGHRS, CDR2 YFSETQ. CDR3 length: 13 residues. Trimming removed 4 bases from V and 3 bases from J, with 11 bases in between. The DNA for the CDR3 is TGCGCCAGCAGCCCGGACGGATTCTACGAGCAGTACTTC. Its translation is CASSPDGFYEQYF.

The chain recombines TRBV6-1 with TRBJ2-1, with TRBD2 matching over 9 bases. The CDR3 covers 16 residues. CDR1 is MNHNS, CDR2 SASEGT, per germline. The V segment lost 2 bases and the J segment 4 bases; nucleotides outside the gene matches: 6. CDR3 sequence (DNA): TGTGCCAGCAGTGAATTCGGGCTAGCGGGGTACAATGAGCAGTTCTTC. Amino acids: CASSEFGLAGYNEQFF.